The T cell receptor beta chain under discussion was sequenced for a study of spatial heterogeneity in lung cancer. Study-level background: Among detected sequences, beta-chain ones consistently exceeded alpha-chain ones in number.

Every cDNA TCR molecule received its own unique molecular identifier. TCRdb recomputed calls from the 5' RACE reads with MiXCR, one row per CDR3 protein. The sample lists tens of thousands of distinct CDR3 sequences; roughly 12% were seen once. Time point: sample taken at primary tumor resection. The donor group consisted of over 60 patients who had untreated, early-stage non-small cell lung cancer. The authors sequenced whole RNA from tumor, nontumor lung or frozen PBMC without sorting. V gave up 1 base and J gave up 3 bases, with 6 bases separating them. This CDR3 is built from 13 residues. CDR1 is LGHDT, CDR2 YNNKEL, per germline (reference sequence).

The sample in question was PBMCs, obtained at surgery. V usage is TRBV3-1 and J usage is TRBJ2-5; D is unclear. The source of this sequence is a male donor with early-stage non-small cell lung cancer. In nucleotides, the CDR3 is TGTGCCAGCAGCCAAGTAGGAGAAGAGACCCAGTACTTC. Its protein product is CASSQVGEETQYF.